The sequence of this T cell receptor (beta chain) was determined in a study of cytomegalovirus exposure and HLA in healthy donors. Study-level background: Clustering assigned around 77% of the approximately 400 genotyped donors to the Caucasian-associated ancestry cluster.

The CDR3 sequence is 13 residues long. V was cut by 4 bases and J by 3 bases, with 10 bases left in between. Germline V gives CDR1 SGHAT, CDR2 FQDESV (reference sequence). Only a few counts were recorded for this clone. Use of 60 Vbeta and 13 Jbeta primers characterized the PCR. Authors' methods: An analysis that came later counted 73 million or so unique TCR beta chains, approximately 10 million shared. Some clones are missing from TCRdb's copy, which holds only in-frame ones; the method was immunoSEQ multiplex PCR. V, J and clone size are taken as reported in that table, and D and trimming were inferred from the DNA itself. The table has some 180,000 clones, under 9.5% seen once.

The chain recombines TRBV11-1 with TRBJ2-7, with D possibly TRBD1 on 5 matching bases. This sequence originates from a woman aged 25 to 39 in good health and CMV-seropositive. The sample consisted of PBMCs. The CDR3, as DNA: TGTGCCAGCAGCTCTGGACACCTCTACGAGCAGTACTTC. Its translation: CASSSGHLYEQYF.